This TCR beta chain is from a study of blood T cells in healthy people across ages. Overall study: The capture of about one barcoded beta molecule per two T cells was achieved by template switching.

The CDR3 covers 16 residues. V was cut by 5 bases and J by 0 bases, with 14 bases left in between. Germline V gives CDR1 MNHEY, CDR2 SVGAGI. With regard to this clonotype: The target antigen is unknown.

Primed by a sample-barcoded 5' primer and a J-beta primer mix, a second PCR proceeded for 7 to 11 cycles. TCRdb called the 5' RACE reads again in MiXCR, with one record for every CDR3 protein. The repertoire holds about 680,000 distinct CDR3 sequences, with over 45% as singletons. Regarding the study as a whole: Expanded clonotype changes were possibly confounded by unknown donor CMV status. Estimated diversity that came from one million T cells was considered an underestimate. A roughly linear fall in TCR beta diversity per million T cells was seen with increasing age.

This TCR came from an older woman in good health. The chain recombines TRBV6-5 with TRBJ2-1; D gene ambiguous. Sequenced material: blood. The CDR3 bases are TGTGCCAGCAGTCGGCGACCGGAAAGCTCCTACAATGAGCAGTTCTTC. This codes for CASSRRPESSYNEQFF.